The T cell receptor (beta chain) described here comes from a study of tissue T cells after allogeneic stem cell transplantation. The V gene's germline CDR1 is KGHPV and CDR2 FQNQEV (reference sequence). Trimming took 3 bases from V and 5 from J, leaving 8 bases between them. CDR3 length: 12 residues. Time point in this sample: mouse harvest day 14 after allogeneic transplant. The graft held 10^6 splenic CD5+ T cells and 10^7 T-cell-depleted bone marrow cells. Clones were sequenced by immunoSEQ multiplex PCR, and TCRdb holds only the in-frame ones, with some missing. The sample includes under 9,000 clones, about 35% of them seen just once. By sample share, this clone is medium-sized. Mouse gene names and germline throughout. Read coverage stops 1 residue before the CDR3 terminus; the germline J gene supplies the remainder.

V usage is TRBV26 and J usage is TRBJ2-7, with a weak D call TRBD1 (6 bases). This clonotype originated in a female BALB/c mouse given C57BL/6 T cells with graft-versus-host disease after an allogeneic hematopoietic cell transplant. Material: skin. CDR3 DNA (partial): TGTGCCAGCAGTCTAAACAGGGATGAACAGTAC. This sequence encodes CASSLNRDEQY. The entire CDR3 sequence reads CASSLNRDEQYF.